These 27 T cell receptor beta chains were sequenced from one sample in a study of cytotoxic CD8 clonotypes in ibrutinib-treated CLL. Sequencing was performed with immunoSEQ multiplex PCR; in TCRdb, only in-frame clones are kept and a portion is missing. The sample consists of tens of thousands of clones, 70% to 80% of them appearing once. Source: PBMCs, taken before ibrutinib treatment. The receptors here all came from a human donor with chronic lymphocytic leukemia.

The rearrangement links TRBV5-6 to TRBJ2-3; either TRBD1 or TRBD2 may fit D (5 bases each). V gave up 4 bases and J gave up 4 bases, with 16 bases separating them. Germline lookup yields CDR1 SGHDT and CDR2 YYEEEE. The CDR3 covers 15 residues. The CDR3 here is CASSIVGDPADTQYF. The CDR3 DNA sequence: TGTGCCAGCAGCATTGTCGGGGACCCCGCAGATACGCAGTATTTT.

In this sample, this clone turned up a few times. The V call is TRBV2, the J call TRBJ1-1; TRBD1 might be the D (6 bases). V lost 4 bases and J lost 9, with 12 bases in between. CDR3 length: 12 residues. Germline-derived CDR1 and CDR2 are SNHLY and FYNNEI. CDR3 coding DNA: TGTGCCAGCAGTGTCGCAGGGGCGCAAGCTTTCTTT. The encoded protein is CASSVAGAQAFF.

V and J are TRBV7-6 and TRBJ2-2; 7 bases are shared with TRBD2. This CDR3 region has 14 residues. J lost 4 bases, V lost 8 bases, and 7 bases had no gene match. In germline, CDR1 is SGHVS, CDR2 FNYEAQ. The CDR3 here is CASAREVGTGELFF. The CDR3 bases are TGTGCCAGCGCTCGGGAGGTTGGCACCGGGGAGCTGTTTTTT.

A single count supports this clone. The V gene is TRBV5-1, the J gene TRBJ1-1, with D perhaps matching TRBD1 (5 bases). The V and J ends lost 3 bases and 3 bases respectively, with 18 bases between them. Germline V CDR1 and CDR2: SGHRS, YFSETQ. The CDR3 loop spans 16 amino acids. CDR3: CASSSLRGTPDTEAFF. For the CDR3, the DNA is TGCGCCAGCAGCTCCCTACGGGGGACGCCGGACACTGAAGCTTTCTTT.

The chain carries TRBV6-1 and TRBJ2-7; D assignment may be TRBD1 or TRBD2 (5 bases each). V was cut by 5 bases and J by 6 bases, with 8 bases left in between. The CDR3 is 11 residues long. Germline CDR1 reads MNHNS; CDR2 reads SASEGT. The CDR3 sequence: CASSFGGEQYF. The CDR3 nucleotides read TGTGCCAGCAGTTTTGGGGGCGAGCAGTACTTC.

The gene calls are TRBV1 and TRBJ2-3; the D call of TRBD2 is as the table states it, not checked on the DNA. TRBV1 is designated a pseudogene. The CDR3 has 24 amino acids. The CDR3 region has the DNA TGCACCAGCAGCCAAGCTCCGTTCCCCTTAGGCAGGGGACTAGCGGCCGAATTCACAGATACGCAGTATTTT. Protein product: CTSSQAPFPLGRGLAAEFTDTQYF.

This clone was detected only a few times. The CDR3 here is CASSLMGTGELFF. CDR3 coding DNA: TGTGCCAGCAGCTTAATGGGCACCGGGGAGCTGTTTTTT. This chain uses TRBV7-3 with TRBJ2-2; D uncertain. Germline-derived CDR1 and CDR2 are SGHTA and FQGTGA. This CDR3 comprises 13 residues. The ends were cut back, 1 base at V and 4 bases at J, with 4 bases in the middle.

The genes are TRBV4-3 and TRBJ2-7; either TRBD1 or TRBD2 may supply D (5 bases each). The CDR3 covers 17 residues. Trimming took off 0 bases at V and 0 bases at J, with 15 bases between the two ends. CDR1 LGHNA and CDR2 YSLEER come from the germline V gene. CDR3 DNA: TGCGCCAGCAGCCAAGAGGTCACGGGACCCCTCTCCTACGAGCAGTACTTC. It translates to CASSQEVTGPLSYEQYF.

This clone is a singleton in its sample. The V and J genes are TRBV18 and TRBJ1-3; D ambiguous. Trimming removed 0 bases at V and 2 bases at J, with 8 bases between. Germline V gene sequence: CDR1 KGHSH, CDR2 LQKENI. The CDR3 spans 15 residues. CDR3 sequence: CASSPPSLAGNTIYF. CDR3 coding DNA: TGTGCCAGCTCACCACCATCGCTAGCTGGAAACACCATATATTTT.

CDR3 loop: CASSDGNKYNEQFF. In nucleotides, the CDR3 is TGTGCCAGCAGTGACGGGAACAAGTACAATGAGCAGTTCTTC. V gene TRBV6-4 combines with J gene TRBJ2-1; unclear D gene. This CDR3 region has 14 residues. The germline V gene encodes CDR1 MRHNA and CDR2 SNTAGT. V was pared by 2 bases and J by 4 bases, with 9 bases between.

This rearrangement joins TRBV18 to TRBJ2-2; 8 bases agree with TRBD2. After removal of 2 bases from V and 3 bases from J, the junction contained 8 bases not matched to a gene. Germline CDR1 and CDR2: KGHSH and LQKENI. The CDR3 totals 17 residues. The CDR3 nucleotides read TGTGCCAGCTCACCAATCAAGGTAGCGGGGTACACCGGGGAGCTGTTTTTT. This sequence encodes CASSPIKVAGYTGELFF.

A few counts support this clone. V gene TRBV10-3 combines with J gene TRBJ2-5; 7 bases match TRBD2. Trimming took 4 bases from V and 5 from J; bases not matched to a gene: 13. The CDR3 covers 16 residues. The germline V gene has CDR1 ENHRY and CDR2 SYGVKD. This CDR3 is CAISAGTIRGQETQYF. DNA of the CDR3: TGTGCCATCAGTGCTGGGACTATTAGGGGCCAGGAGACCCAGTACTTC.

This chain connects TRBV7-6 to TRBJ2-7; D is undetermined. Trimming shortened V by 1 base and J by 2 bases, and 6 bases separated the two germline ends. This CDR3 comprises 13 residues. CDR1 and CDR2 from the germline V gene are SGHVS and FNYEAQ. Here the CDR3 DNA reads TGTGCCAGCAGCTTAGACCGTACCTACGAGCAGTACTTC. As protein: CASSLDRTYEQYF. Filled out from reference TRBV7-6 and TRBJ2-7, the complete variable domain reads GAGVSQSPRYKVTKRGQDVALRCDPISGHVSLYWYRQALGQGPEFLTYFNYEAQQDKSGLPNDRFSAERPEGSISTLTIQRTEQRDSAMYRCASSLDRTYEQYFGPGTRLTVT.

The rearrangement uses TRBV5-8 and TRBJ2-5; either TRBD1 or TRBD2 may fit D (6 bases each). The CDR3 runs 16 residues. The germline CDR1 and CDR2 sequences are SGHTS and YDEGEE. Between the trimmed V and J ends, which lost 4 bases and 3 bases, there was a span of 19 bases. This CDR3 is CASSANRAGYEETQYF. The CDR3 DNA reads TGTGCCAGCAGCGCCAACAGGGCGGGATACGAAGAGACCCAGTACTTC.

This chain joins TRBV2 and TRBJ2-1; tentatively, D is TRBD1 or TRBD2 (5 bases each). The V gene lost 0 bases and the J gene lost 8 bases, with 17 bases spanning the gap. The CDR3 runs 16 residues. Germline CDR1 reads SNHLY; CDR2 reads FYNNEI. For the CDR3, the DNA is TGTGCCAGCAGTGAAGCGCTTCGCCACAGAGGGGATGAGCAGTTCTTC. The encoded protein is CASSEALRHRGDEQFF.

The CDR3 coding sequence is TGTGCCAGCAGTGAAGCGCTTACTAGCGGGGGAACCCAAGAGACCCAGTACTTC. Amino acids: CASSEALTSGGTQETQYF. J is TRBJ2-5 and V is TRBV6-1; 11 bases align to TRBD2. The CDR3 runs to 18 residues. V shed 0 bases, J shed 1 base, and the junction held 7 bases outside the gene matches. Germline V CDR1 and CDR2: MNHNS, SASEGT.

The V gene is TRBV2, the J gene TRBJ2-1; 7 bases are a match to TRBD2. Unmatched junction bases numbered 10, after V lost 7 bases and J lost 10 bases. Germline V gives CDR1 SNHLY, CDR2 FYNNEI. The length of the CDR3 is 13 residues. CDR3 in amino acids: CASNGRESWEQFF. The CDR3 region has the DNA TGTGCCAGCAACGGGCGGGAGTCATGGGAGCAGTTCTTC.

The rearrangement uses TRBV7-8 and TRBJ2-7, with D perhaps matching TRBD1 or TRBD2 (5 bases each). The CDR3 covers 15 residues. Trimming left V 1 base short and J 3 bases short, with 13 bases between. CDR1 is SGHVS and CDR2 is FQNEAQ in the germline V gene. CDR3 DNA: TGTGCCAGCAGCTTAGGGTGGCGAGGGGTCTACGAGCAGTACTTC. It encodes CASSLGWRGVYEQYF. The entire variable domain, with the rest obtained from reference TRBV7-8 and TRBJ2-7, is as follows: GAGVSQSPRYKVAKRGQDVALRCDPISGHVSLFWYQQALGQGPEFLTYFQNEAQLDKSGLPSDRFFAERPEGSVSTLKIQRTQQEDSAVYLCASSLGWRGVYEQYFGPGTRLTVT.

This chain uses TRBV28 with TRBJ2-7; 15 nucleotides line up with TRBD2. Germline V gives CDR1 MDHEN, CDR2 SYDVKM. With 2 bases clipped from V and 3 bases from J, the junction kept 11 bases outside the gene matches. This CDR3 comprises 19 residues. In DNA form, the CDR3 reads TGTGCCAGCAGTTTAACTCCCTGGACTAGCGGGAGGGCCGGCTACGAGCAGTACTTC. It encodes CASSLTPWTSGRAGYEQYF. The whole variable domain, remainder taken from reference TRBV28 and TRBJ2-7, is DVKVTQSSRYLVKRTGEKVFLECVQDMDHENMFWYRQDPGLGLRLIYFSYDVKMKEKGDIPEGYSVSREKKERFSLILESASTNQTSMYLCASSLTPWTSGRAGYEQYFGPGTRLTVT.

V is TRBV28 and J is TRBJ1-1; 7 bases are a match to TRBD1. The V gene end was trimmed by 2 bases and the J gene end by 1 base; junction bases not matched to a gene: 7. Germline-derived CDR1 and CDR2 are MDHEN and SYDVKM. This CDR3 region has 16 residues. The CDR3 protein is CASSLMTGMGNTEAFF. In DNA form, the CDR3 reads TGTGCCAGCAGTTTAATGACAGGGATGGGGAACACTGAAGCTTTCTTT.

The V call is TRBV7-2, the J call TRBJ2-1; D uncertain. The CDR3 consists of 14 residues. V was cut by 1 base and J by 9 bases, with 13 bases left in between. CDR1 SGHTA and CDR2 FQGNSA come from the germline V gene. The CDR3: CASSLVGGWGEQFF. The DNA for the CDR3 is TGTGCCAGCAGCTTAGTAGGTGGATGGGGTGAGCAGTTCTTC.

The chain employs TRBV19 and TRBJ2-2; TRBD2 might be the D (5 bases). CDR1 and CDR2 (germline): LNHDA, SQIVND (reference sequence). This CDR3 has 17 amino acids. The V end was cut by 5 bases, the J end by 6 bases, with 22 bases between. The CDR3 bases are TGTGCCAGTAGTTACCCTACCCCCACTAGTGAAGCCGGGGAGCTGTTTTTT. This sequence encodes CASSYPTPTSEAGELFF.

This chain links TRBV5-4 with TRBJ2-7; 9 positions agree with TRBD1. V lost 2 bases, J lost 2 bases, and 2 bases stayed unmatched. The CDR3 is made up of 14 amino acids. CDR1 and CDR2 from the germline V gene are SGHNT and YYREEE (reference sequence). The DNA for the CDR3 is TGTGCCAGCAGCTTTAGGACAGGGGCCTACGAGCAGTACTTC. Protein: CASSFRTGAYEQYF.

This chain joins TRBV28 and TRBJ2-7; D not resolved. This CDR3 is 13 amino acids long. V dropped 5 bases and J dropped 2 bases, with 10 bases sitting between them. The germline V gene encodes CDR1 MDHEN and CDR2 SYDVKM. For the CDR3, the DNA is TGTGCCAGCAGTCCCTCCCCTCCCTACGAGCAGTACTTC. It yields the protein CASSPSPPYEQYF.

This chain uses TRBV10-3 with TRBJ2-7; TRBD2 aligns across 12 bases. J was trimmed by 4 bases and V by 11 bases; bases with no gene match: 6. The germline V gene has CDR1 ENHRY and CDR2 SYGVKD. The CDR3 has 13 residues. CDR3 nucleotides: TGTGCCGCACAGACTAGCGGGAGTTACGAGCAGTACTTC. Encoded protein: CAAQTSGSYEQYF.

This clone has only one observation. The genes are TRBV19 and TRBJ2-2; TRBD2 aligns across 12 bases. Germline V gene lookup returns CDR1 LNHDA and CDR2 SQIVND (reference sequence). The CDR3 has 16 amino acids. V lost 3 bases, J lost 5 bases, and 4 bases stayed unmatched. This chain's CDR3 is CASSIGLAGLTGELFF. Written as DNA, the CDR3 is TGTGCCAGTAGTATTGGACTAGCGGGGTTAACCGGGGAGCTGTTTTTT.

The chain uses TRBV27 and TRBJ2-1; 9 nucleotides agree with TRBD2. The germline V gene has CDR1 MNHEY and CDR2 SMNVEV (reference sequence). V was clipped by 6 bases and J by 4 bases; unmatched bases: 4. The CDR3 totals 14 residues. The DNA for the CDR3 is TGTGCCAGCAGCCGACTAGCGGAGTACAATGAGCAGTTCTTC. This encodes CASSRLAEYNEQFF.